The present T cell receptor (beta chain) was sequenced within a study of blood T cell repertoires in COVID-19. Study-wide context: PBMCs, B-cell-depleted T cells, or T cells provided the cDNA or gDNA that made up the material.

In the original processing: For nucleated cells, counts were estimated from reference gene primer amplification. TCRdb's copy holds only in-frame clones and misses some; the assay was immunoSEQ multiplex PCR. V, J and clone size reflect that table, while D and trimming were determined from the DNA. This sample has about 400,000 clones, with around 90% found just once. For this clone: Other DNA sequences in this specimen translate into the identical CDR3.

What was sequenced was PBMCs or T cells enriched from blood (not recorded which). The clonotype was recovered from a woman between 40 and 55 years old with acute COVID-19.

CDR3 region: CASSQGQGTYEQYF. DNA for the CDR3: TGCGCCAGCAGCCAAGGACAGGGAACCTACGAGCAGTACTTC. The chain combines TRBV4-1 with TRBJ2-7; 7 bases line up with TRBD1. Germline V gene lookup returns CDR1 MGHRA and CDR2 YSYEKL. This CDR3 is built from 14 residues. The junction had 2 bases not matched to a gene; V was cut back by 1 base and J by 2 bases.